What follows describes a single T cell receptor beta chain. The antigen remains undetermined. CDR3 length: 13 residues. From germline, CDR1 is SNHLY and CDR2 FYNNEI. V lost 5 bases and J lost 5, with 9 bases in between. It was with 60 Vbeta and 13 Jbeta primers that the PCR ran. Repertoires were generated with immunoSEQ multiplex PCR, while TCRdb's copy carries only in-frame clones and drops some. This sample yields about 140,000 clones, of which approximately 79% are seen a single time; 6.5% belongs to the top ten. The sample is drawn from a study of cytomegalovirus exposure and HLA in healthy donors. Study context: The early release's HLA-typed donors yielded 70 million to 85 million unique TCRs.

Study-level points and caveats: With later analysis, a missense DCLRE1C variant became linked to TCR beta V- and J-gene trimming. In a later analysis, specific HLA alleles were associated with about 18,000 TCR beta sequences at a 0.05 false discovery rate.

The chain employs TRBV2 and TRBJ2-2; possibly TRBD1 for D (5 bases). The origin of this receptor is a man aged 35-49 years in good health and CMV-seropositive. The specimen was PBMCs. The CDR3 loop is CASSRQGTGELFF. The CDR3 nucleotides read TGTGCCAGCAGTCGGCAGGGTACCGGGGAGCTGTTTTTT.